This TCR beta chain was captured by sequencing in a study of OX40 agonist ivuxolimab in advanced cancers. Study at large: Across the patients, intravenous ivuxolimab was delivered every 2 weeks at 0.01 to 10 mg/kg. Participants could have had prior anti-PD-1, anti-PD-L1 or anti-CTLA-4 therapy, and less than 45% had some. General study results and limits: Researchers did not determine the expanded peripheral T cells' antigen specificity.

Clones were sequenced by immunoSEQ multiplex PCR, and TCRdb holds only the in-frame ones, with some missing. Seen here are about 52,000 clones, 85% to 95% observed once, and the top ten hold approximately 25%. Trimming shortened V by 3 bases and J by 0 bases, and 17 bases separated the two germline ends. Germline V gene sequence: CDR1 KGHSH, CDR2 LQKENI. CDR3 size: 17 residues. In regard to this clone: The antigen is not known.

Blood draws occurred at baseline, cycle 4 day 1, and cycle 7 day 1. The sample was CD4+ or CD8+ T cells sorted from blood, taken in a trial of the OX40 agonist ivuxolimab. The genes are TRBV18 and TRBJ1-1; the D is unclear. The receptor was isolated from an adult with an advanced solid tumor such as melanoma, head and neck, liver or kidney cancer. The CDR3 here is CASSPGGPWGMNTEAFF. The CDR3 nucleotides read TGTGCCAGCTCACCCGGCGGGCCCTGGGGTATGAACACTGAAGCTTTCTTT.